This TCR beta chain was identified during a study of blood T cell repertoires in COVID-19. The wider study: Acute and convalescent COVID-19 samples came from the United States, Italy and Spain.

There are 11 residues in the CDR3. The germline gives CDR1 SQVTM, CDR2 ANQGSEA. The ends were cut back, 6 bases at V and 6 bases at J, with 8 bases in the middle. Participants, about 18 to 100 years old, spanned 24 US areas. Data came from immunoSEQ multiplex PCR; TCRdb stores just in-frame clones and leaves some out. The sample shows 140,000 or so clones, 84% of them seen only once. The rearrangement joins TRBV29-1 to TRBJ2-2; D is undetermined. The TCR comes from a woman aged 45-65 years with acute COVID-19. Sequenced sample: PBMCs or T cells enriched from blood (not recorded which). CDR3 coding DNA: TGCAGCGTCTCTAGATCCGGGGAGCTGTTTTTT. This codes for CSVSRSGELFF.